The T cell receptor beta chain described here comes from a study of blood T cell repertoires in COVID-19. Study context: T cells, B-cell-depleted T cells, or PBMCs supplied cDNA or gDNA.

V lost 5 bases and J 7 bases, leaving 11 bases between the germline ends. The V gene's germline CDR1 is MDHEN and CDR2 SYDVKM. The CDR3 totals 12 residues. Original handling: Counts of nucleated cells, estimated from reference gene primer amplification, were obtained. The protocol was immunoSEQ multiplex PCR, while the TCRdb copy is restricted to in-frame clones and leaves out a portion. V and J calls and clone size are copied from that table; D and trimming were computed from the DNA. The table shows under 300,000 clones, with around 86% occurring only once. This clonotype was obtained from an older man with acute or convalescent COVID-19. This chain joins TRBV28 and TRBJ2-5; D possibly corresponds to TRBD1 (6 bases). Sequences were obtained from peripheral blood. The CDR3 loop reads CASSGGVRTQYF. The CDR3 DNA reads as TGTGCCAGCAGTGGGGGCGTCCGGACCCAGTACTTC.